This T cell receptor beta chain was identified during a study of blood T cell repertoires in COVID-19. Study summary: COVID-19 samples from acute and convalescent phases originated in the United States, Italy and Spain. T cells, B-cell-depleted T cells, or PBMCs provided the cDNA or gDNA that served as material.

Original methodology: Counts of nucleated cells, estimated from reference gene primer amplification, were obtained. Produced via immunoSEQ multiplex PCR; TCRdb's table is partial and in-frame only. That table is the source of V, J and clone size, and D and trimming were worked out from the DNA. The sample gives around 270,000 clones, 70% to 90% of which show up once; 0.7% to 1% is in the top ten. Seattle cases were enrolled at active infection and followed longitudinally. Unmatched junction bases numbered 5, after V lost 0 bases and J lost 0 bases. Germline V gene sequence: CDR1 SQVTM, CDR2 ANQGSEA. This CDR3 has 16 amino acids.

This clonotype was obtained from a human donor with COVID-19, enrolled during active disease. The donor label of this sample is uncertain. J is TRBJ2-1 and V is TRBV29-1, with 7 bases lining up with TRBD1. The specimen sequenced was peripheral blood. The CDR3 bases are TGCAGCGTTGAAGACGACAGGGAAAGCTCCTACAATGAGCAGTTCTTC. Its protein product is CSVEDDRESSYNEQFF.